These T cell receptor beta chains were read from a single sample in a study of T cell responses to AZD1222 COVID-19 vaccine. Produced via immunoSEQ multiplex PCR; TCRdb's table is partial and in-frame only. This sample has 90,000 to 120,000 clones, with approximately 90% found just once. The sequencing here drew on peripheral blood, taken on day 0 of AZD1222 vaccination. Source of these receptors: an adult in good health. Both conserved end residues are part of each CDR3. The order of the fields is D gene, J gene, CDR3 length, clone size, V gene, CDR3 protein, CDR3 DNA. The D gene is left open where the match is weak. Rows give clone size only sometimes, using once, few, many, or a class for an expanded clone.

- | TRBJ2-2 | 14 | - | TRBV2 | CASSGGRFTGELFF | TGTGCCAGCAGTGGGGGACGCTTCACCGGGGAGCTGTTTTTT
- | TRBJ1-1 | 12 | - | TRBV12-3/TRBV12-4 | CASSFGGTEAFF | TGTGCCAGCAGTTTCGGCGGGACTGAAGCTTTCTTT
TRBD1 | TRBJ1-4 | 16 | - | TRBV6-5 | CASSYVRTGGGEKLFF | TGTGCCAGCAGTTACGTTCGTACAGGGGGAGGTGAAAAACTGTTTTTT
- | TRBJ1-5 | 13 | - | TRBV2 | CASSDQFGQPQHF | TGTGCCAGCAGTGACCAATTTGGTCAGCCCCAGCATTTT
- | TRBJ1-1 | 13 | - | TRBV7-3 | CASSSTVNTEAFF | TGTGCCAGCAGCTCTACAGTGAACACTGAAGCTTTCTTT
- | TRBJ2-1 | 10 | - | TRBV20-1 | CSASHGPQFF | TGCAGTGCTAGTCATGGACCTCAGTTCTTC
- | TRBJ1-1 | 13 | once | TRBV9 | CASSPQVRSEAFF | TGTGCCAGCAGCCCCCAGGTGAGGTCTGAAGCTTTCTTT
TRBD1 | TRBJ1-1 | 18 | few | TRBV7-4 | CASSFYKDRGPPNTEAFF | TGTGCCAGCAGCTTTTATAAAGACAGGGGGCCACCGAACACTGAAGCTTTCTTT
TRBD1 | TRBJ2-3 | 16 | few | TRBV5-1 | CASSLIGGNTPDTQYF | TGCGCCAGCAGCTTGATAGGGGGCAACACCCCAGATACGCAGTATTTT
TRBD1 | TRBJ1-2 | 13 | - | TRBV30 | CACQGQGSYGYTF | TGTGCCTGCCAGGGACAGGGATCTTATGGCTACACCTTC
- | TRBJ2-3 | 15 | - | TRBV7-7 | CASSLTQGGADTQYF | TGTGCCAGCAGCTTAACGCAGGGCGGGGCAGATACGCAGTATTTT
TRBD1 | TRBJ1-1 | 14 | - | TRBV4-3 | CASSRTGEGTEAFF | TGCGCCAGCAGCCGAACAGGGGAGGGGACTGAAGCTTTCTTT
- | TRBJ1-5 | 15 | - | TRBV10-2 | CASSEFGGSNQPQHF | TGCGCCAGCAGTGAGTTCGGTGGCAGTAATCAGCCCCAGCATTTT
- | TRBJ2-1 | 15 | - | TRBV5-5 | CASSLLVAGIDEQFF | TGTGCCAGCAGTCTACTGGTGGCAGGAATCGATGAGCAGTTCTTC
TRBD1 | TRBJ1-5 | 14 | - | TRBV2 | CASTTTGGDQPQHF | TGTGCCAGCACCACTACAGGGGGCGACCAGCCCCAGCATTTT
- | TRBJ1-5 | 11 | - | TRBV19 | CASSINGPQHF | TGTGCCAGTAGTATTAACGGGCCCCAGCATTTT
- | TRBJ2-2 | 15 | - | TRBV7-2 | CASSSRRGVMGELFF | TGTGCCAGCAGCTCCCGACGGGGCGTTATGGGGGAGCTGTTTTTT
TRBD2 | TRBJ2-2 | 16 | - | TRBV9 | CASSVTGTSELGELFF | TGTGCCAGCAGCGTTACCGGGACTAGTGAGCTCGGGGAGCTGTTTTTT
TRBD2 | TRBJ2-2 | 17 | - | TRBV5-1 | CASTPGASGITTGELFF | TGCGCCAGCACCCCTGGGGCTAGCGGGATTACCACCGGGGAGCTGTTTTTT
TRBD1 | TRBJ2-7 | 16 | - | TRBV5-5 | CASSSRAGQGSYEQYF | TGTGCCAGCAGCTCACGTGCGGGACAGGGCAGCTACGAGCAGTACTTC
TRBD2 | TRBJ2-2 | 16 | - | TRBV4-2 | CASSPRGSGGAGELFF | TGTGCCAGCAGCCCCCGGGGTAGCGGGGGGGCCGGGGAGCTGTTTTTT
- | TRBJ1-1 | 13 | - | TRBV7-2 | CASRIGWRTEAFF | TGTGCCAGCAGAATAGGGTGGCGGACTGAAGCTTTCTTT
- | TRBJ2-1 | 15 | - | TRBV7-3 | CASSLMGGQFDEQFF | TGTGCCAGCAGCTTAATGGGGGGGCAGTTCGATGAGCAGTTCTTC
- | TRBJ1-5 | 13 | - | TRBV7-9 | CASTMNYNQPQHF | TGTGCCAGCACCATGAATTACAATCAGCCCCAGCATTTT
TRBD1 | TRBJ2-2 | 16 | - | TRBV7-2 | CASSPGGQGATGELFF | TGTGCCAGCAGCCCCGGGGGACAGGGGGCGACCGGGGAGCTGTTTTTT
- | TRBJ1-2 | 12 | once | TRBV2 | CASSVSGYGYTF | TGTGCCAGCAGTGTATCTGGCTATGGCTACACCTTC
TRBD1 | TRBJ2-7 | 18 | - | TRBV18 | CASSPLNTQTGGASEQYF | TGTGCCAGCTCACCACTCAACACTCAGACAGGGGGCGCATCGGAGCAGTACTTC
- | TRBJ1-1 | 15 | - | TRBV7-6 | CASSRDWGMNTEAFF | TGTGCCAGCAGCCGGGATTGGGGGATGAACACTGAAGCTTTCTTT
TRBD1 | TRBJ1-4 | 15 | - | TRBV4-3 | CASSLLGQGTEKLFF | TGCGCCAGCAGCCTCTTGGGACAGGGGACTGAAAAACTGTTTTTT
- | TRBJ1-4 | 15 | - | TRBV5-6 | CASSVTGTLAEKLFF | TGTGCCAGCAGCGTAACCGGGACCCTTGCTGAAAAACTGTTTTTT
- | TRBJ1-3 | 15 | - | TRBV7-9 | CASSPPYRSGNTIYF | TGTGCCAGCAGCCCCCCGTATAGATCTGGAAACACCATATATTTT
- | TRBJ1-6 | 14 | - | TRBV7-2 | CASSFWDMDSPLHF | TGTGCCAGCAGCTTTTGGGACATGGATTCACCCCTCCACTTT
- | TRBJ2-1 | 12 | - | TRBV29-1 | CSVERMRSLKFF | TGCAGCGTTGAACGAATGCGGTCCCTCAAGTTCTTC
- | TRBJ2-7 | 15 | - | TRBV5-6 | CASSLGLPELYEQYF | TGTGCCAGCAGCTTGGGACTACCTGAACTCTACGAGCAGTACTTC
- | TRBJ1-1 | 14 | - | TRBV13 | CASSPISRNTEAFF | TGTGCCAGCAGCCCCATAAGCAGGAACACTGAAGCTTTCTTT
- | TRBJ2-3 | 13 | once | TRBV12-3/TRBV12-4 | CASSPKGLDTQYF | TGTGCCAGCAGCCCGAAAGGGCTCGATACGCAGTATTTT
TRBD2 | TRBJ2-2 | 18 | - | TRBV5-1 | CASSFGGLAGGSTGELFF | TGCGCCAGCAGCTTCGGCGGACTAGCGGGGGGCAGCACCGGGGAGCTGTTTTTT
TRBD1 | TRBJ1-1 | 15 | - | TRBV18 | CASSPNPGGAAEAFF | TGTGCCAGCTCACCTAATCCAGGGGGTGCGGCTGAAGCTTTCTTT
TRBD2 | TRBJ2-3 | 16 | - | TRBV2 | CASTPGTSGGTDTQYF | TGTGCCAGCACCCCGGGGACTAGCGGGGGCACAGATACGCAGTATTTT
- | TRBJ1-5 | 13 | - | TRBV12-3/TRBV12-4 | CASGGYSNQPQHF | TGTGCCAGTGGGGGGTATAGCAATCAGCCCCAGCATTTT
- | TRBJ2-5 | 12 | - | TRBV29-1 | CSVEGGWKTQYF | TGCAGCGTTGAGGGGGGCTGGAAGACCCAGTACTTC
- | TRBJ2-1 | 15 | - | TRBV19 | CASSIRGGSYNEQFF | TGTGCCAGTAGTATCCGAGGTGGCTCCTACAATGAGCAGTTCTTC
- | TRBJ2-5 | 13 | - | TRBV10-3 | CAIRWGQQETQYF | TGTGCCATCAGGTGGGGACAACAAGAGACCCAGTACTTC
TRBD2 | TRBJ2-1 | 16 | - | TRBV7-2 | CASSISGAKTYNEQFF | TGTGCCAGCAGCATTAGCGGGGCAAAAACTTACAATGAGCAGTTCTTC
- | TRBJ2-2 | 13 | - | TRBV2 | CASRGLATGELFF | TGTGCCAGCAGAGGGCTAGCTACCGGGGAGCTGTTTTTT
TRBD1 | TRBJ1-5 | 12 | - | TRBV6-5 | CASSPLGQHQHF | TGTGCCAGCAGTCCCCTGGGACAGCACCAGCATTTT
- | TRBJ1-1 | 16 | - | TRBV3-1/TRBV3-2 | CASSPPAGWLNTEAFF | TGTGCCAGCAGCCCTCCGGCAGGGTGGTTGAACACTGAAGCTTTCTTT
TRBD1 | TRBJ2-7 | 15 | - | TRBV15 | CATSRETGEAYEQYF | TGTGCCACCAGCAGAGAGACAGGGGAGGCCTACGAGCAGTACTTC
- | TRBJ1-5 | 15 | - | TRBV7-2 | CASSQGSWGAQPQHF | TGTGCCAGCAGCCAGGGGAGCTGGGGAGCTCAGCCCCAGCATTTT
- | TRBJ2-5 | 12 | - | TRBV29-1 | CSVAEDRETQYF | TGCAGCGTTGCCGAGGATAGAGAGACCCAGTACTTC
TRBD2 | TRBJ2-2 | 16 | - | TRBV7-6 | CASSSGLAVNTGELFF | TGTGCCAGCAGTTCAGGACTAGCGGTGAACACCGGGGAGCTGTTTTTT
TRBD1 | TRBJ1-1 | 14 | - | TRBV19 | CASRGQLMNTEAFF | TGTGCCAGTAGGGGACAGTTAATGAACACTGAAGCTTTCTTT
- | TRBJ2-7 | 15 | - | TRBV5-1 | CASSLDPGFTYEQYF | TGCGCCAGCAGCTTGGACCCGGGATTTACCTACGAGCAGTACTTC
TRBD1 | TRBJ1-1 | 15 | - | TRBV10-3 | CAISEGTGADTEAFF | TGTGCCATCAGTGAGGGGACAGGCGCAGACACTGAAGCTTTCTTT
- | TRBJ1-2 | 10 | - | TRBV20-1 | CSARPDGYTF | TGCAGTGCTAGGCCAGATGGCTACACCTTC
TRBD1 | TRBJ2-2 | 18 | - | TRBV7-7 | CASSSRVGTGRNTGELFF | TGTGCCAGCAGCTCTAGGGTTGGGACAGGGCGGAACACCGGGGAGCTGTTTTTT
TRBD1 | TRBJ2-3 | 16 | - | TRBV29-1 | CSVSGVEQGNTDTQYF | TGCAGCGTGTCTGGGGTGGAACAGGGGAACACAGATACGCAGTATTTT
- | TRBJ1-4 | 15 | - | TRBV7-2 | CASSFAGGHNEKLFF | TGTGCCAGCAGCTTTGCGGGGGGACATAATGAAAAACTGTTTTTT